This T cell receptor beta chain was obtained from a study of T-cell memory formation after mild COVID-19 (dated by TCRdb to the early 2020s). General notes on the study: TCR sequence clusters from the two donors were largely donor specific. In a couple of donors, T-cell clones that expanded and contracted after mild COVID-19 were tracked by sequencing TCRalpha and TCRbeta repertoires over time. Two young, previously healthy adult volunteers, one female and one male, were included in the cohort.

Study-wide findings and limitations: Contracting CD4+ clones turned up mainly in the CM and EM memory subsets, whereas EMRA was where CD8+ clones were enriched. From day 15 to 85, contracting clones showed balanced CD4/CD8 phenotypes, whereas a second wave of clones that expanded from day 15 to 37 leaned towards CD4+. Only two mild cases were covered in the study, and larger cohorts including severe cases with pre-infection samples were considered necessary. Whether the second-wave clones peaking on day 37 were SARS-CoV-2 specific was not confirmed. The detection of some responding clones in pre-infection memory suggests that pre-existing cross-reactive memory T cells joined the SARS-CoV-2 response.

V lost 4 bases and J lost 7 bases; the stretch between them is 13 bases long. Including the terminal cysteine and phenylalanine, the CDR3 comprises 14 residues. CDR3 DNA only is kept here, 42 bases in frame from base 1. From the germline V gene, CDR1 is SGHAT and CDR2 is FQNNGV. PBMCs were isolated by Ficoll-Paque density gradient centrifugation. Sequencing took place on an Illumina NovaSeq 6000. TCRalpha and TCRbeta cDNA libraries were constructed by 5'RACE with constant-segment primers, with sample barcodes and unique molecular identifiers being introduced. Trizol reagent was used to extract RNA from every sample. Amplification of the libraries took two PCR steps, and the second step added a second sample barcode plus Illumina TruSeq adapters. Sequencing of libraries was performed on an Illumina NovaSeq with 2 x 150 bp paired-end reads. Regarding the original processing steps: Demultiplexing of reads and collapsing into UMI-guided consensus sequences were performed with migec v1.2.7. With mixcr v2.1.11, UMI consensuses were aligned to TRA and TRB V and J templates and assembled into clonotypes. Expanded or contracted clonotypes were those called significant by both edgeR and NoisET, with noise models trained on biological replicates. For edgeR calls, the cutoffs were a false discovery rate-adjusted p below 0.01 and a log2 fold-change threshold of 1. As an exploratory analysis of dynamics, PCA with hierarchical clustering was applied to max-normalized trajectories of the 1000 most abundant clonotypes. Separately sequenced CD4+ and CD8+ repertoires were used to assign a CD4 or CD8 phenotype to each responding clone. The raw public reads went through TCRdb reprocessing: fastp at Q25, MiXCR clone calling, in-frame beta chains kept. Records with the same CDR3 protein are collapsed into one entry carrying the most frequent genes and DNA. The V and J calls come from TCRdb's annotation, not from the publication. For this sample there are 560,000 or so distinct CDR3 sequences; roughly 17% appear just once. About 8.1% of the sample is in the top ten clones.

A remark on this clonotype: There is no known antigen for this receptor. Base qualities are not provided; no much larger clone lies one nucleotide away.

The chain is encoded by TRBV11-2 joined to TRBJ2-2; matching of 5 bases hints at TRBD1 as the D gene. The origin of this receptor is an adult woman who had mild COVID-19 (a few samples of this study predate the infection). The sample titles of this study are shuffled in the database, so cell type and time point are left out; the donor was told from shared clones. Sequences were obtained from PBMCs or a T cell subset sorted from them (not recorded which). The DNA reads TGTGCCAGCAGCTCCTTGTCAGGGTTCGGGGAGCTGTTTTTT. Its protein reads: CASSSLSGFGELFF.